These 31 T cell receptor beta chains were all obtained from the same sample, sequenced in a study of CD8 T cells in ankylosing spondylitis. General observations from the study: Characteristic of ankylosing spondylitis blood, it appeared, was a TCR beta motif comprising several highly homologous variants.

Each CDR3 protein gets one entry after TCRdb re-called the 5' RACE reads with MiXCR. This repertoire shows over 600,000 distinct CDR3 sequences, about 20% found once; its top ten account for under 20%. For these TCRs, the target antigens are not known. Sequencing input: blood, either unsorted or a sorted T cell fraction (not recorded which). Receptors were obtained from a male donor with ankylosing spondylitis.

The table lists this clonotype with a few counts. The V and J genes are TRBV3-1 and TRBJ1-1, with D perhaps TRBD1 (5 bases). Trimming pared 2 bases from V and 10 bases from J, leaving 17 bases between. The CDR3 covers 14 residues. Germline CDR1 reads LGHDT; CDR2 reads YNNKEL (reference sequence). Here the CDR3 reads CASSQYDPHGGAFF. The DNA for the CDR3 is TGTGCCAGCAGCCAATACGATCCCCACGGGGGAGCTTTCTTT.

This clonotype was seen more than once but under ten times. The CDR3, as DNA: TGTGCCAGCAGCTGGGACAGGGGTGTTAAAGATACGCAGTATTTT. Translation: CASSWDRGVKDTQYF. The chain has TRBV11-1 and TRBJ2-3; 10 nucleotides align to TRBD1. Germline assignment: CDR1 SGHAT and CDR2 FQDESV (reference sequence). The CDR3 sequence is 15 residues long. J lost 5 bases, V lost 4 bases, and 6 bases had no gene match.

This clonotype has a handful of counts. The gene calls are TRBV20-1 and TRBJ2-7; D unclear. Germline V CDR1 and CDR2: DFQATT, SNEGSKA (reference sequence). The V gene lost 0 bases and the J gene lost 7 bases, with 16 bases spanning the gap. The CDR3 covers 14 residues. The CDR3 here is CSARDRGALGEQYF. For the CDR3, the DNA is TGCAGTGCTAGAGATAGAGGAGCCCTTGGAGAGCAGTACTTC.

This clonotype was counted only a few times. The chain couples TRBV5-1 to TRBJ2-3, with 8 bases that match TRBD2. CDR1 and CDR2 from the germline V gene are SGHRS and YFSETQ. V lost 4 bases, J lost 2 bases, and 6 bases stayed unmatched. This CDR3 is built from 15 residues. The CDR3 is CASSLQRGLTDTQYF. As DNA, the CDR3 is TGCGCCAGCAGCCTACAGCGGGGGCTCACAGATACGCAGTATTTT.

The V call is TRBV4-1, the J call TRBJ1-1; D is undetermined. CDR1 and CDR2 from the germline V gene are MGHRA and YSYEKL. The CDR3 sequence is 15 residues long. Trimming shortened V by 4 bases and J by 6 bases, and 18 bases separated the two germline ends. CDR3: CASSRGDTTPSEAFF. In DNA form, the CDR3 reads TGCGCCAGCAGCCGAGGTGACACTACCCCCTCTGAAGCTTTCTTT.

This clonotype has more than one count but fewer than ten. The chain carries TRBV20-1 and TRBJ2-3, with TRBD2 identical over 8 bases. This CDR3 is 12 amino acids long. The ends lost 7 bases at V and 5 bases at J; junction bases unmatched: 5. Germline CDR1 reads DFQATT; CDR2 reads SNEGSKA (reference sequence). The CDR3 nucleotides are TGCAGTGAGCGGGGGAGAGAAGATACGCAGTATTTT. It codes for CSERGREDTQYF.

This clonotype was seen a few times. This chain links TRBV12-3 or TRBV12-4 with TRBJ2-3; no firm D call. The CDR3 is 15 amino acids. Trimming took 3 bases from V and 0 from J, leaving 10 bases between them. CDR3 DNA sequence: TGTGCCAGCAGTTTTAAGGGAACTAGCACAGATACGCAGTATTTT. Its protein is CASSFKGTSTDTQYF.

The chain carries TRBV27 and TRBJ2-2; 10 nucleotides align to TRBD2. The germline V gene encodes CDR1 MNHEY and CDR2 SMNVEV (reference sequence). The CDR3 spans 16 residues. V lost 6 bases and J lost 2; bases outside the gene matches: 6. The CDR3 DNA reads TGTGCCAGCAGCCGCCGACTAGCGGGTAACACCGGGGAGCTGTTTTTT. Its translation: CASSRRLAGNTGELFF.

V is TRBV5-1 and J is TRBJ1-1; unclear D gene. The CDR3 is 15 amino acids. Per the germline V gene, CDR1 is SGHRS and CDR2 is YFSETQ. V dropped 0 bases and J dropped 7 bases, with 16 bases sitting between them. CDR3 sequence: CASSLAGRTGDEAFF. DNA for the CDR3: TGCGCCAGCAGCTTGGCCGGCAGGACTGGAGATGAAGCTTTCTTT.

This clonotype was recorded at least ten times. The chain carries TRBV7-2 and TRBJ1-5; D not certain. V lost 1 base and J lost 5, with 9 bases in between. The germline V gene has CDR1 SGHTA and CDR2 FQGNSA. This CDR3 contains 14 residues. For the CDR3, the DNA is TGTGCCAGCAGCTTAGAGGGCAGCGATCAGCCCCAGCATTTT. It is translated as CASSLEGSDQPQHF.

This clonotype was observed a few times. The V gene is TRBV12-3 or TRBV12-4, the J gene TRBJ1-3; maybe TRBD1 (6 bases). The V end lost 8 bases, the J end lost 4 bases, and 15 bases lay between the germline ends. This CDR3 has 14 amino acids. The CDR3 loop is CASGSGGTGNTIYF. The CDR3 coding sequence is TGTGCCAGCGGGTCGGGGGGGACAGGAAACACCATATATTTT.

Only a few counts were recorded for this clonotype. The CDR3 loop is CRVEGSGRVRNEQFF. In DNA form, the CDR3 reads TGCAGGGTGGAGGGTAGCGGGAGGGTGAGGAATGAGCAGTTCTTC. The chain is built from TRBV29-1 and TRBJ2-1; 11 bases align to TRBD2. From germline, CDR1 is SQVTM and CDR2 ANQGSEA. This CDR3 region has 15 residues.

This clonotype came up a few times. The genes are TRBV2 and TRBJ2-1; 9 positions agree with TRBD2. The CDR3 runs to 19 residues. Germline CDR1 and CDR2: SNHLY and FYNNEI. Trimming removed 11 bases from V and 10 bases from J; junction bases left unmatched: 30. The CDR3 nucleotides read TGTGCCTACCTTATCGGACAAGGGGAAAGTAGCGGGAGAATAACAGAGCAGTTCTTC. Translated: CAYLIGQGESSGRITEQFF.

This chain connects TRBV2 to TRBJ2-5, with D possibly called TRBD1 or TRBD2 (6 bases each). CDR1 is SNHLY and CDR2 is FYNNEI in the germline V gene. The CDR3 covers 15 residues. The V end was cut by 5 bases, the J end by 5 bases, with 18 bases between. Here the CDR3 reads CASSPFGGRLETQYF. CDR3 nucleotide sequence: TGTGCCAGCAGTCCCTTTGGGGGGCGCTTGGAGACCCAGTACTTC.

This clonotype appeared many times. This chain connects TRBV9 to TRBJ1-3; TRBD1 is a possible D gene (6 bases). V was clipped by 4 bases and J by 1 base, with 9 bases between them. This CDR3 contains 14 residues. CDR1 is SGDLS and CDR2 is YYNGEE in the germline V gene. CDR3 DNA: TGTGCCAGCAGCTTAACAGGGTCTGGAAACACCATATATTTT. Residues: CASSLTGSGNTIYF.

The gene calls are TRBV7-6 and TRBJ2-6; D might be TRBD1 (5 bases). The CDR3 is 18 amino acids. Germline V gene lookup returns CDR1 SGHVS and CDR2 FNYEAQ. V was shortened by 5 bases and J by 0 bases, with 17 bases between the two germline ends. This CDR3 is CASSPTGTDSSGANVLTF. The CDR3 nucleotides are TGTGCCAGCAGCCCTACTGGAACAGACAGCTCTGGGGCCAACGTCCTGACTTTC.

This clonotype turned up a few times. The chain combines TRBV4-3 with TRBJ2-1, with D unresolved. CDR1 and CDR2 (germline): LGHNA, YSLEER. Trimming removed 1 base at V and 2 bases at J, with 6 bases between. This CDR3 spans 14 amino acids. The chain's CDR3 is CASSQAATYNEQFF. CDR3 bases: TGCGCCAGCAGCCAAGCGGCTACCTACAATGAGCAGTTCTTC.

This clonotype was detected a few times. CDR3 sequence: CASSLYRDMETQYF. The DNA for the CDR3 is TGTGCCAGCAGCCTTTACCGGGACATGGAGACCCAGTACTTC. V gene TRBV7-2 combines with J gene TRBJ2-5; D is possibly TRBD1 (6 bases). This CDR3 has 14 residues. V lost 5 bases and J lost 5, with 15 bases in between. The germline CDR1 and CDR2 sequences are SGHTA and FQGNSA.

In this sample, this clonotype turned up a few times. The chain is built from TRBV28 and TRBJ1-5, with TRBD1 identical over 7 bases. The germline V gene has CDR1 MDHEN and CDR2 SYDVKM. The ends lost 7 bases at V and 4 bases at J; junction bases unmatched: 16. This CDR3 has 17 amino acids. The CDR3 reads CASTSFRDRSFNQPQHF. The DNA for the CDR3 is TGTGCCAGCACCTCCTTCCGGGACAGAAGTTTTAATCAGCCCCAGCATTTT.

This clonotype appeared a single time. V and J are TRBV11-2 and TRBJ2-5; D is unresolved. The length of the CDR3 is 12 residues. CDR1 and CDR2 (germline): SGHAT, FQNNGV. With 6 bases removed from V and 5 bases from J, the gap between germline ends came to 10 bases. The CDR3 loop is CASSSNGETQYF. The CDR3, as DNA: TGTGCCAGCAGTAGTAATGGGGAGACCCAGTACTTC.

This clonotype was counted a few times. This sequence joins TRBV29-1 and TRBJ2-2; D is ambiguous. The germline gives CDR1 SQVTM, CDR2 ANQGSEA. There are 13 residues in the CDR3. The ends were cut back, 5 bases at V and 0 bases at J, with 7 bases in the middle. CDR3 coding DNA: TGCAGCGTTACAGTAACGAACACCGGGGAGCTGTTTTTT. The encoded protein is CSVTVTNTGELFF.

The genes are TRBV29-1 and TRBJ2-3; weak D call: TRBD1 (6 bases). V lost 7 bases and J lost 7, with 18 bases in between. In germline, CDR1 is SQVTM, CDR2 ANQGSEA. The CDR3 totals 13 residues. The CDR3 sequence: CSGQTGVSNTQYF. CDR3 DNA sequence: TGCAGCGGGCAGACAGGAGTATCGAATACGCAGTATTTT.

There are many counts of this clonotype. The CDR3 reads CASSTSGANVLTF. In DNA, the CDR3 is TGTGCCAGCAGTACTAGTGGGGCCAACGTCCTGACTTTC. The chain recombines TRBV12-3 or TRBV12-4 with TRBJ2-6; weak D call: TRBD2 (5 bases). This CDR3 has 13 residues. V shed 5 bases and J shed 3 bases, with 5 bases lying between them.

This clonotype was recorded a few times. The chain carries TRBV4-1 and TRBJ2-7; TRBD1 agrees at 8 bases. V shed 6 bases, J shed 0 bases, and the junction held 4 bases outside the gene matches. The CDR3 sequence is 14 residues long. Germline-derived CDR1 and CDR2 are MGHRA and YSYEKL. The CDR3 reads CASSSDRGSYEQYF. CDR3 nucleotides: TGCGCCAGCAGTTCAGACAGGGGCTCCTACGAGCAGTACTTC.

The V gene is TRBV20-1, the J gene TRBJ2-3; a possible D gene is TRBD2 (6 bases). Germline lookup yields CDR1 DFQATT and CDR2 SNEGSKA (reference sequence). This CDR3 spans 16 amino acids. V was cut by 6 bases and J by 5 bases, with 24 bases left in between. DNA of the CDR3: TGCAGTGCGATTGCGGGGCGGCTGTACGGGGGAGATACGCAGTATTTT. Protein sequence: CSAIAGRLYGGDTQYF.

This rearrangement joins TRBV20-1 to TRBJ2-7; 8 nucleotides agree with TRBD1. Per germline, CDR1 DFQATT and CDR2 SNEGSKA (reference sequence). CDR3 length equals 13 residues. J was trimmed by 2 bases and V by 5 bases; bases with no gene match: 5. CDR3 sequence reads: CSAWDRPPYEQYF. CDR3 sequence (DNA): TGCAGTGCTTGGGACAGGCCCCCCTACGAGCAGTACTTC.

This chain uses TRBV6-5 with TRBJ2-7; D is uncertain. The CDR3 totals 15 residues. Trimming took 0 bases from V and 4 from J, leaving 13 bases between them. Germline loops: CDR1 MNHEY, CDR2 SVGAGI. CDR3 protein: CASSYSKSEIYEQYF. The CDR3 DNA reads TGTGCCAGCAGTTACTCGAAATCAGAAATATACGAGCAGTACTTC.

This clonotype has just a few counts. V and J are TRBV6-2 or TRBV6-3 and TRBJ1-6, with D maybe TRBD1 (6 bases). The ends were cut back, 5 bases at V and 9 bases at J, with 11 bases in the middle. CDR1 MNHEY and CDR2 SVGEGT come from the germline V gene. The CDR3 is made up of 13 amino acids. CDR3 protein: CASSRTEASPLHF. Written as DNA, the CDR3 is TGTGCCAGCAGTCGGACAGAGGCTTCACCCCTCCACTTT.

This rearrangement joins TRBV13 to TRBJ2-2; 10 bases align to TRBD1. Trimming took 5 bases from V and 6 from J; bases not matched to a gene: 6. Germline V lookup: CDR1 PRHDT, CDR2 FYEKMQ (reference sequence). The CDR3 runs to 15 residues. The CDR3 DNA follows: TGTGCCAGCAGCCTGGGACAGGGGAGCGCCGGGGAGCTGTTTTTT. This translates into CASSLGQGSAGELFF.

The genes are TRBV12-3 or TRBV12-4 and TRBJ2-7, with D possibly matching TRBD1 (6 bases). The germline V and J ends were trimmed by 6 bases and 3 bases, with 18 bases remaining between them. CDR3 length: 15 amino acids. The CDR3 DNA is TGTGCCAGCAGCCGACCAAATACAGGGAGCTACGAGCAGTACTTC. This codes for CASSRPNTGSYEQYF.

The genes are TRBV28 and TRBJ2-3; the D is unclear. Trimming cost V 6 bases and J 0 bases, with 10 bases left between them. Germline V gene lookup returns CDR1 MDHEN and CDR2 SYDVKM. The CDR3 extends over 14 amino acids. The CDR3 sequence is CASRTTWSTDTQYF. As DNA, the CDR3 is TGTGCCAGCAGGACGACGTGGAGCACAGATACGCAGTATTTT. The complete variable domain, with remaining parts taken from reference TRBV28 and TRBJ2-3, reads DVKVTQSSRYLVKRTGEKVFLECVQDMDHENMFWYRQDPGLGLRLIYFSYDVKMKEKGDIPEGYSVSREKKERFSLILESASTNQTSMYLCASRTTWSTDTQYFGPGTRLTVL.